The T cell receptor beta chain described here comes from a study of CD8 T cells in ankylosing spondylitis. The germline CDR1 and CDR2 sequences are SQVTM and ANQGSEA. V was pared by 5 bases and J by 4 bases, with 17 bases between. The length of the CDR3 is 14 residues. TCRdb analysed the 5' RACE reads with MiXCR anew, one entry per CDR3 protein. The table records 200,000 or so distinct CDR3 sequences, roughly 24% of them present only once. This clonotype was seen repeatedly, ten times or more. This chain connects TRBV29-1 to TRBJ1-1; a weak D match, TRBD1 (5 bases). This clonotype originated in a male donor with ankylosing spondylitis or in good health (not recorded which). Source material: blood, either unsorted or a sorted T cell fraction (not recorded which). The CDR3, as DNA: TGCAGCGTTCTTGGGGCCAAAGATGCCACTGAAGCTTTCTTT. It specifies CSVLGAKDATEAFF.